These 32 T cell receptor beta chains originate from one sample sequenced in a study of monozygotic twins with cystic fibrosis. This table comes from immunoSEQ multiplex PCR, and its TCRdb copy is limited to in-frame clones, with some not included. The repertoire holds approximately 32,000 clones, with around 96% as singletons. Sequencing was performed on blood. These TCRs come from a girl aged 2 to 9 with cystic fibrosis.

The rearrangement uses TRBV6-6 and TRBJ2-7; D ambiguous. Trimming cost V 0 bases and J 3 bases, with 9 bases left between them. CDR1 is MNHNY, CDR2 SVGAGI, per germline (reference sequence). The CDR3 sequence is 14 residues long. The CDR3 loop reads CASSYSDPLYEQYF. The CDR3 DNA is TGTGCCAGCAGTTACTCTGACCCACTCTACGAGCAGTACTTC.

A single count supports this clone. This chain links TRBV10-3 with TRBJ1-1, with D maybe TRBD1 (6 bases). Deletions cut 0 bases from V and 5 bases from J, with 7 bases between. CDR3 length: 13 amino acids. CDR1 is ENHRY and CDR2 is SYGVKD in the germline V gene. CDR3 sequence reads: CAISESRGTEAFF. CDR3 nucleotides: TGTGCCATCAGTGAGTCGAGGGGGACTGAAGCTTTCTTT.

The genes are TRBV30 and TRBJ2-7; tentatively, D is TRBD1 (5 bases). Germline assignment: CDR1 GTSNPN and CDR2 SVGIG (reference sequence). V was trimmed by 7 bases and J by 0 bases, leaving 19 bases between them. The CDR3 totals 15 residues. The CDR3: CAYDPPPDNSYEQYF. CDR3 coding DNA: TGTGCCTACGATCCCCCCCCGGACAACTCCTACGAGCAGTACTTC.

The chain carries TRBV10-3 and TRBJ2-7; no definite D call. CDR3 size: 15 residues. CDR1 ENHRY and CDR2 SYGVKD come from the germline V gene. V was cut by 4 bases and J by 4 bases, with 17 bases left in between. In DNA, the CDR3 is TGTGCCATCAGTGCCTCGTCGGACGGAGCATACGAGCAGTACTTC. This codes for CAISASSDGAYEQYF.

The chain is built from TRBV28 and TRBJ1-5, with no clear D. The V gene lost 1 base and the J gene lost 11 bases, with 9 bases spanning the gap. Germline V lookup: CDR1 MDHEN, CDR2 SYDVKM. The CDR3 is 12 amino acids. The DNA of the CDR3 is TGTGCCAGCAGTTTATTATCAGGAACCCAGCATTTT. The encoded protein is CASSLLSGTQHF.

V gene TRBV6-1 combines with J gene TRBJ1-1; D is undetermined. CDR1 is MNHNS and CDR2 is SASEGT in the germline V gene. Trimming shortened V by 2 bases and J by 1 base, and 8 bases separated the two germline ends. The CDR3 extends over 14 amino acids. The CDR3 protein is CASSERQQNTEAFF. The DNA of the CDR3 is TGTGCCAGCAGTGAACGGCAGCAGAACACTGAAGCTTTCTTT.

CDR3 sequence (DNA): TGTGCCAGCAGCTCCAGGGGGTATAATGAAAAACTGTTTTTT. Translation gives CASSSRGYNEKLFF. The V and J genes are TRBV5-5 and TRBJ1-4, with 7 bases fitting TRBD1. The CDR3 runs to 14 residues. With 3 bases clipped from V and 4 bases from J, the junction kept 3 bases outside the gene matches. Germline V gene data show CDR1 as SGHKS and CDR2 as YYEKEE (reference sequence).

The chain employs TRBV18 and TRBJ2-3; D perhaps matches TRBD1 (5 bases). The CDR3 spans 13 residues. V was trimmed by 1 base and J by 7 bases, leaving 9 bases between them. Germline V gene data show CDR1 as KGHSH and CDR2 as LQKENI. The CDR3: CASSPQGPNTQYF. In nucleotides, the CDR3 is TGTGCCAGCTCACCACAGGGGCCGAATACGCAGTATTTT.

The chain employs TRBV5-1 and TRBJ1-1; D not certain. V lost 0 bases to trimming and J lost 1 base, with 7 bases between them. Germline CDR1 is SGHRS and CDR2 is YFSETQ. There are 14 residues in the CDR3. The DNA for the CDR3 is TGCGCCAGCAGCTTGGGACTCTCGAACACTGAAGCTTTCTTT. Translated, it gives CASSLGLSNTEAFF.

DNA of the CDR3: TGTGCCAGCAGCTTGGCCCGGTTTGGGAACACTGAAGCTTTCTTT. Amino acid sequence: CASSLARFGNTEAFF. This sequence joins TRBV5-6 and TRBJ1-1, with D uncertain. This CDR3 region has 15 residues. Germline assignment: CDR1 SGHDT and CDR2 YYEEEE. Deletions cut 0 bases from V and 1 base from J, with 10 bases between.

The rearrangement joins TRBV18 to TRBJ1-2; 11 nucleotides line up with TRBD1. Trimming cost V 6 bases and J 7 bases; bases outside gene matches: 13. The CDR3 spans 16 residues. The germline gives CDR1 KGHSH, CDR2 LQKENI. CDR3 in DNA: TGTGCCAGCTCTTACGCCCGGACAGGGGGCGTTGGTGGCTACACCTTC. It codes for CASSYARTGGVGGYTF.

V usage is TRBV11-2 and J usage is TRBJ1-4, with 7 bases aligning to TRBD1. Germline V gives CDR1 SGHAT, CDR2 FQNNGV. With 10 bases clipped from V and 4 bases from J, the junction kept 6 bases outside the gene matches. CDR3 size: 13 residues. The CDR3 sequence: CATTRGHNEKLFF. CDR3 DNA sequence: TGTGCCACCACGAGGGGGCATAATGAAAAACTGTTTTTT.

A single count supports this clone. The chain couples TRBV4-2 to TRBJ2-1; D is unresolved. The CDR3 runs to 14 residues. CDR1 and CDR2 from the germline V gene are LGHNA and YNFKEQ. V lost 0 bases, J lost 3 bases, and 6 bases lay in between. The CDR3 is CASSQEGGYNEQFF. The CDR3 nucleotides read TGTGCCAGCAGCCAAGAAGGCGGCTACAATGAGCAGTTCTTC.

The gene calls are TRBV19 and TRBJ1-1, with D uncertain. This CDR3 is built from 13 residues. The germline gives CDR1 LNHDA, CDR2 SQIVND (reference sequence). The ends were cut back, 9 bases at V and 1 base at J, with 12 bases in the middle. Here the CDR3 DNA reads TGTGCCAGCAACCGGGGTTCGAACACTGAAGCTTTCTTT. Translated: CASNRGSNTEAFF.

The rearrangement uses TRBV5-1 and TRBJ1-2; D gene uncertain. CDR1 and CDR2 from the germline V gene are SGHRS and YFSETQ. V lost 4 bases to trimming and J lost 4 bases, with 17 bases between them. The CDR3 covers 15 residues. The CDR3 nucleotides are TGCGCCAGCAGCCAATCTAATCCATCCAGCTATGGCTACACCTTC. It is translated as CASSQSNPSSYGYTF.

CDR3 loop: CASSRSVSWYEQYF. The CDR3 coding sequence is TGTGCCAGCAGTCGGAGTGTTAGCTGGTACGAGCAGTACTTC. The chain combines TRBV6-5 with TRBJ2-7, with D uncertain. Germline V gene lookup returns CDR1 MNHEY and CDR2 SVGAGI. The V end lost 5 bases, the J end lost 4 bases, and 15 bases lay between the germline ends. The CDR3 has 14 amino acids.

V and J are TRBV14 and TRBJ2-5; no definite D call. Deletions cut 4 bases from V and 5 bases from J, with 11 bases between. Germline values: CDR1 SGHDN, CDR2 FVKESK. There are 13 residues in the CDR3. CDR3 bases: TGTGCCAGCAGCCTATACCGCCGGGAGACCCAGTACTTC. Translation: CASSLYRRETQYF.

CDR3 loop: CASSVRDYPYNEQFF. DNA for the CDR3: TGCGCCAGCAGCGTTCGGGACTATCCCTACAATGAGCAGTTCTTC. This chain links TRBV5-1 with TRBJ2-1; 7 nucleotides agree with TRBD2. V lost 4 bases and J lost 2; bases outside the gene matches: 6. The germline V gene encodes CDR1 SGHRS and CDR2 YFSETQ. CDR3 length equals 15 residues. The whole variable domain, filled in from reference TRBV5-1 and TRBJ2-1, reads KAGVTQTPRYLIKTRGQQVTLSCSPISGHRSVSWYQQTPGQGLQFLFEYFSETQRNKGNFPGRFSGRQFSNSRSEMNVSTLELGDSALYLCASSVRDYPYNEQFFGPGTRLTVL.

This chain joins TRBV30 and TRBJ2-7, with 7 positions matching TRBD1. The ends lost 0 bases at V and 3 bases at J; junction bases unmatched: 2. CDR1 and CDR2 (germline): GTSNPN, SVGIG (reference sequence). The CDR3 is 13 amino acids. The CDR3 is CAWSVGTVYEQYF. In DNA form, the CDR3 reads TGTGCCTGGAGTGTAGGGACAGTCTACGAGCAGTACTTC.

This chain connects TRBV13 to TRBJ2-1; 7 nucleotides align to TRBD2. V lost 6 bases, J lost 2 bases, and 10 bases stayed unmatched. CDR3 size: 16 residues. Germline-derived CDR1 and CDR2 are PRHDT and FYEKMQ (reference sequence). The CDR3 is CASRFVASGAYNEQFF. For the CDR3, the DNA is TGTGCCAGCAGATTTGTGGCTAGCGGAGCCTACAATGAGCAGTTCTTC.

This clone was seen a single time. The sample has other DNA sequences that encode this CDR3 too. This chain connects TRBV10-2 to TRBJ2-2, with D hard to call. CDR1 and CDR2 (germline): WSHSY, SAAADI. The CDR3 sequence is 12 residues long. V lost 6 bases, J lost 1 base, and 3 bases lay in between. The CDR3 coding sequence is TGCGCCAGCAGAAAGAACACCGGGGAGCTGTTTTTT. Protein: CASRKNTGELFF.

V is TRBV19 and J is TRBJ1-2; D might be TRBD1 (6 bases). The CDR3 contains 13 residues. The V gene's germline CDR1 is LNHDA and CDR2 SQIVND (reference sequence). V lost 6 bases and J lost 6, with 14 bases in between. CDR3 sequence: CASSFGTRDGYTF. The CDR3 coding sequence is TGTGCCAGTAGCTTCGGGACAAGGGATGGCTACACCTTC.

V gene TRBV28 combines with J gene TRBJ2-7, with 8 bases that match TRBD1. The V and J ends lost 6 bases and 2 bases, in that order; junction bases with no gene match: 9. CDR1 MDHEN and CDR2 SYDVKM come from the germline V gene. The CDR3 spans 15 residues. The CDR3 here is CASRPPGGPTYEQYF. Here the CDR3 DNA reads TGTGCCAGCAGACCCCCAGGGGGCCCTACCTACGAGCAGTACTTC.

V and J are TRBV27 and TRBJ1-1; D is unclear. The CDR3 extends over 14 amino acids. Germline-derived CDR1 and CDR2 are MNHEY and SMNVEV (reference sequence). V was shortened by 2 bases and J by 7 bases, with 14 bases between the two germline ends. The CDR3 loop is CASSLRERPLEAFF. CDR3 nucleotides: TGTGCCAGCAGTTTACGGGAGCGTCCACTTGAAGCTTTCTTT.

The chain links TRBV25-1 to TRBJ2-1; 7 bases align to TRBD1. Germline V gives CDR1 MGHDK, CDR2 SYGVNS. The length of the CDR3 is 11 residues. The trim removed 5 bases at V and 15 bases at J, leaving 7 bases unmatched. The chain's CDR3 is CASSQDRVPFF. In DNA form, the CDR3 reads TGTGCCAGCAGTCAAGACAGGGTTCCGTTCTTC.

In its sample, this clone was seen once. The chain is built from TRBV30 and TRBJ2-1, with 7 bases fitting TRBD2. The CDR3 totals 13 residues. The V gene end was trimmed by 3 bases and the J gene end by 2 bases; junction bases not matched to a gene: 1. Germline CDR1 GTSNPN, CDR2 SVGIG (reference sequence). CDR3 amino acids: CAWRGTTYNEQFF. CDR3 sequence (DNA): TGTGCCTGGAGGGGGACTACCTACAATGAGCAGTTCTTC.

This chain connects TRBV7-2 to TRBJ2-3; perhaps TRBD1 as D (5 bases). Trimming cost V 6 bases and J 0 bases, with 10 bases left between them. Germline values: CDR1 SGHTA, CDR2 FQGNSA. This CDR3 is built from 14 residues. The CDR3 sequence is CASSKGLSTDTQYF. Here the CDR3 DNA reads TGTGCCAGCAGTAAGGGGCTTAGCACAGATACGCAGTATTTT.

The chain joins TRBV6-1 to TRBJ2-1, with 9 bases aligning to TRBD2. This CDR3 is 15 amino acids long. From germline, CDR1 is MNHNS and CDR2 SASEGT. After removal of 5 bases from V and 3 bases from J, the junction contained 5 bases not matched to a gene. The CDR3 DNA reads TGTGCCAGCAGTCTTAGCGGGAGTCTCTACAATGAGCAGTTCTTC. Translating it yields CASSLSGSLYNEQFF.

V usage is TRBV10-3 and J usage is TRBJ1-2; the match to TRBD1 covers 8 bases. V lost 6 bases to trimming and J lost 5 bases; unmatched junction nucleotides: 8. CDR1 is ENHRY, CDR2 SYGVKD, per germline. The CDR3 length is 14 residues. The CDR3 DNA follows: TGTGCCATCAGGAATGGACAGGGCTCATATGGCTACACCTTC. Translating gives CAIRNGQGSYGYTF.

The chain joins TRBV5-1 to TRBJ1-6, with 9 bases that match TRBD1. With V trimmed by 3 bases and J by 7 bases, 8 bases remained unmatched. This CDR3 contains 16 residues. The germline V gene has CDR1 SGHRS and CDR2 YFSETQ. The CDR3 DNA follows: TGCGCCAGCAGCTGGGGGTTACAGGGGGCAAATTCACCCCTCCACTTT. Protein: CASSWGLQGANSPLHF.

This clone was picked up one time. The chain employs TRBV4-1 and TRBJ2-5, with D uncertain. The V end was cut by 2 bases, the J end by 5 bases, with 18 bases between. The CDR3 runs to 16 residues. CDR1 is MGHRA, CDR2 YSYEKL, per germline. The CDR3: CASSQYWIGTKETQYF. The CDR3 DNA follows: TGCGCCAGCAGCCAATACTGGATCGGAACGAAGGAGACCCAGTACTTC.

J is TRBJ2-7 and V is TRBV19, with TRBD2 matching over 8 bases. The CDR3 runs to 15 residues. V shed 3 bases and J 0 bases; nucleotides not matched to a gene: 4. Germline loops: CDR1 LNHDA, CDR2 SQIVND (reference sequence). CDR3 in amino acids: CASSISGGPSYEQYF. The CDR3 nucleotides are TGTGCCAGTAGTATCTCGGGAGGGCCCTCCTACGAGCAGTACTTC.